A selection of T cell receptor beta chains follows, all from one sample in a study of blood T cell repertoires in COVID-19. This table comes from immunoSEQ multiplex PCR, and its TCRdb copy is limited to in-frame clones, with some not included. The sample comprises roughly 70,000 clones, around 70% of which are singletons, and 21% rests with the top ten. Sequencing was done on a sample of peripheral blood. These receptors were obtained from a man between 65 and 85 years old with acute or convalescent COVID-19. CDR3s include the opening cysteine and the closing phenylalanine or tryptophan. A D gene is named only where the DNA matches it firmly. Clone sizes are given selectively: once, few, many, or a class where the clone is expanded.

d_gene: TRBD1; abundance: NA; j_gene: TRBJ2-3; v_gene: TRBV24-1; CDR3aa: CATSDARGPVQDTQYF; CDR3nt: TGTGCCACCAGTGATGCGAGGGGGCCTGTGCAAGATACGCAGTATTTT
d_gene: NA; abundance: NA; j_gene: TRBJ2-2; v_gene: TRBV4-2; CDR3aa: CASSQDNTRGTGELFF; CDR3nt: TGTGCCAGCAGCCAAGATAATACGCGGGGCACCGGGGAGCTGTTTTTT
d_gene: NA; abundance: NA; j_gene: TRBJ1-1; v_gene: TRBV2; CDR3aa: CASSESQGRTEAFF; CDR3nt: TGTGCCAGCAGTGAATCCCAGGGTCGAACTGAAGCTTTCTTT
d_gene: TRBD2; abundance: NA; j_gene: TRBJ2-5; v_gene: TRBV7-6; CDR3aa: CASSISGRVSGTQYF; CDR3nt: TGTGCCAGCAGCATTAGCGGGAGGGTCAGCGGGACCCAGTACTTC
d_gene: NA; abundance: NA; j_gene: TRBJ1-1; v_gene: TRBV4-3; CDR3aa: CASSQAGAGEAFF; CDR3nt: TGCGCCAGCAGCCAAGCAGGGGCTGGTGAAGCTTTCTTT
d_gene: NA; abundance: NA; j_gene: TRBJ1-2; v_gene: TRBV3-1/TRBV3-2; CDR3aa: CASSQVRTGGGYTF; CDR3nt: TGTGCCAGCAGCCAAGTCCGAACCGGAGGAGGCTACACCTTC
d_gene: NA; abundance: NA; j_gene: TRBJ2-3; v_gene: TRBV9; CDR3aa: CASSPVTDTQYF; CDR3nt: TGTGCCAGCAGCCCAGTCACAGATACGCAGTATTTT
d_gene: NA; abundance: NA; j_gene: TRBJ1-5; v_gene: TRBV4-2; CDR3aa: CASTQEVTQPQHF; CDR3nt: TGTGCCAGCACCCAGGAGGTAACTCAGCCCCAGCATTTT
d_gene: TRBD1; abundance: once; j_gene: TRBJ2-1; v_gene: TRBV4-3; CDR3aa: CASSQDGTGEYNEQFF; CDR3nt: TGCGCCAGCAGCCAAGACGGGACAGGAGAATACAATGAGCAGTTCTTC
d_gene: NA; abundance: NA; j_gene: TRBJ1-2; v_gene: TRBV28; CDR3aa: CAIQNGRTALDGYTF; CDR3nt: TGTGCCATCCAGAACGGAAGGACAGCCCTGGATGGCTACACCTTC
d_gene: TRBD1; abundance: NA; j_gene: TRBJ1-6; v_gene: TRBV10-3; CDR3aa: CAISESTGGRSPLHF; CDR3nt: TGTGCCATCAGTGAGTCGACAGGGGGCCGATCACCCCTCCACTTT
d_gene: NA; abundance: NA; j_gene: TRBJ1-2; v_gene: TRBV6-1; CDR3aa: CASSEAPWTDYGYTF; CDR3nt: TGTGCCAGCAGTGAAGCCCCTTGGACAGACTATGGCTACACCTTC
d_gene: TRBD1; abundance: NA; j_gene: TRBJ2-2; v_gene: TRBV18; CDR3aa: CASSRGQGDTGELFF; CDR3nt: TGTGCCAGCTCACGCGGACAGGGAGACACCGGGGAGCTGTTTTTT
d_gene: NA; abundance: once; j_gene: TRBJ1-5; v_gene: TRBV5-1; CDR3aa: CASSFAPGGDQPQHF; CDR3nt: TGCGCCAGCAGCTTTGCTCCGGGGGGGGATCAGCCCCAGCATTTT
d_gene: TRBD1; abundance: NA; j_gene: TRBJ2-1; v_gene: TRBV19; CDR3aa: CASTGQGYSNEQFF; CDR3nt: TGTGCCAGCACCGGACAGGGTTATTCGAATGAGCAGTTCTTC
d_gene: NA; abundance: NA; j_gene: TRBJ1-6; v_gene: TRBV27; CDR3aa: CASSLRASNSPLHF; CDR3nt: TGTGCCAGCAGTTTGAGGGCCTCTAATTCACCCCTCCACTTT
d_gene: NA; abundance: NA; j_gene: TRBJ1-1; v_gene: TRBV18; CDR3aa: CASSLQGKDTEAFF; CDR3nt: TGTGCCAGCTCACTACAGGGCAAGGACACTGAAGCTTTCTTT
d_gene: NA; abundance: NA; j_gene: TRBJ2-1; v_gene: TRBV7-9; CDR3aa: CASSLDSPGGQFF; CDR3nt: TGTGCCAGCAGCTTGGACAGCCCCGGCGGGCAGTTCTTC
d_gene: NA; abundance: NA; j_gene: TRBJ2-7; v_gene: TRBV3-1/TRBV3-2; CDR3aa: CASSPRDIPSYEQYF; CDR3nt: TGTGCCAGCAGCCCCCGGGACATTCCATCCTACGAGCAGTACTTC
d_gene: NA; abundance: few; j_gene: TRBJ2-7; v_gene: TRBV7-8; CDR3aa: CASSPPTKTYEQYF; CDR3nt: TGTGCCAGCAGCCCACCGACAAAGACCTACGAGCAGTACTTC
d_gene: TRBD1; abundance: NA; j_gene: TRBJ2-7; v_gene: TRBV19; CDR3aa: CASNRDRADEQYF; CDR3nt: TGTGCCAGTAACCGGGACAGGGCCGACGAGCAGTACTTC
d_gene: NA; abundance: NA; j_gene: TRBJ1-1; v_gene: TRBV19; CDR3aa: CASSDDGRGAFF; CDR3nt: TGTGCCAGTAGTGATGACGGCCGGGGGGCTTTCTTT
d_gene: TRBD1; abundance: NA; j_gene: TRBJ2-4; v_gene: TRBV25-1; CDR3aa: CASSEYPGQVNIQYF; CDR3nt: TGTGCCAGCAGTGAATATCCGGGACAGGTTAACATTCAGTACTTC
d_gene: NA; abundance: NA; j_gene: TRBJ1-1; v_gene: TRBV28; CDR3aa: CASLQVQTEAFF; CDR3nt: TGTGCCAGTTTACAGGTACAGACTGAAGCTTTCTTT
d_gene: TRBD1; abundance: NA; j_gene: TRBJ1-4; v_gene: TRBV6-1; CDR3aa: CASSEGGQGEKLFF; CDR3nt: TGTGCCAGCAGTGAAGGGGGACAGGGGGAAAAACTGTTTTTT
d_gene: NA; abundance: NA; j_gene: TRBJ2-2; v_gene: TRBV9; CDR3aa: CASSPRLAAGTGELFF; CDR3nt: TGTGCCAGCAGCCCCCGGCTAGCCGCTGGTACCGGGGAGCTGTTTTTT
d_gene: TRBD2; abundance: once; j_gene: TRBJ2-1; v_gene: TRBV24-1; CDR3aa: CATRPGTSGYNEQFF; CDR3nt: TGTGCCACCAGGCCCGGGACTAGCGGTTACAATGAGCAGTTCTTC
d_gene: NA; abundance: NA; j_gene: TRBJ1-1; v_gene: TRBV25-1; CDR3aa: CASSERGRATEAFF; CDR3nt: TGTGCCAGCAGTGAGCGGGGACGCGCCACTGAAGCTTTCTTT
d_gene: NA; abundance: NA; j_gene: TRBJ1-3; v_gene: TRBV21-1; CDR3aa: CAIPSRDKCSGNTIYF; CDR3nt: TGTGCCATTCCTTCTCGGGACAAATGCTCTGGAAACACCATATATTTT
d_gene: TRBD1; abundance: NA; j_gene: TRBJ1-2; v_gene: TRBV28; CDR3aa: CASGTGDYGYTF; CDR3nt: TGTGCCAGCGGGACAGGGGACTATGGCTACACCTTC
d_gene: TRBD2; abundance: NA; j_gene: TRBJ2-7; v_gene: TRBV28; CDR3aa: CASSILLAGDTYEQYF; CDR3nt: TGTGCCAGCTCCATCCTTCTAGCGGGAGATACCTACGAGCAGTACTTC
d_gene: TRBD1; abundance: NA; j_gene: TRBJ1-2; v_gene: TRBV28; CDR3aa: CASSLGQGTGYTF; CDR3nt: TGTGCCAGCAGTTTGGGACAGGGGACCGGCTACACCTTC
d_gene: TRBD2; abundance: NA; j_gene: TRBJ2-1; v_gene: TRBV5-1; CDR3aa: CASSLSLAGNNEQFF; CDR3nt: TGCGCCAGCAGCTTGAGTCTAGCGGGAAACAATGAGCAGTTCTTC
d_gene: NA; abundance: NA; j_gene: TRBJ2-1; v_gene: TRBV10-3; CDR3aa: CAIRDSQGNEQFF; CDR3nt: TGTGCCATCAGGGACTCCCAGGGGAATGAGCAGTTCTTC
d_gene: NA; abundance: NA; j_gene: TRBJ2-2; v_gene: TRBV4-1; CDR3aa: CASSQELGRGELFF; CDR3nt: TGCGCCAGCAGCCAAGAGTTGGGCCGCGGGGAGCTGTTTTTT
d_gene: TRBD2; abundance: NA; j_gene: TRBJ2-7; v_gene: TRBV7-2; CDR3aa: CASSSLAGQAGQYF; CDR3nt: TGTGCCAGCAGCTCACTAGCGGGACAGGCTGGGCAGTACTTC
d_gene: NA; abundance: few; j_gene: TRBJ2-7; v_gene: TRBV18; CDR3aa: CASSPRGTNYEQYF; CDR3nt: TGTGCCAGCTCACCACGCGGGACCAACTACGAGCAGTACTTC
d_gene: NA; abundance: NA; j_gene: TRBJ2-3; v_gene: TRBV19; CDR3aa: CASSTLQNTQYF; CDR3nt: TGTGCCAGTAGTACGCTGCAGAATACGCAGTATTTT
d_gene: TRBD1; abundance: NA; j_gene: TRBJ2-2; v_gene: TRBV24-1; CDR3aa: CATSDLRQGANTGELFF; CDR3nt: TGTGCCACCAGTGATTTACGACAGGGGGCCAACACCGGGGAGCTGTTTTTT
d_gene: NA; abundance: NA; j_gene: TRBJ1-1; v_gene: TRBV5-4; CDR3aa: CASSLGGSQNTEAFF; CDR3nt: TGTGCCAGCAGCTTGGGAGGCAGCCAGAACACTGAAGCTTTCTTT
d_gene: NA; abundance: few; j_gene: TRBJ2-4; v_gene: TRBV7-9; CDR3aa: CASRRDTENIQYF; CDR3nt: TGTGCCAGCCGCCGGGACACTGAAAACATTCAGTACTTC
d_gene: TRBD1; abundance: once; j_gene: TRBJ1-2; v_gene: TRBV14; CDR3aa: CASSQLPGQGYGYTF; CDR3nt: TGTGCCAGCAGCCAACTACCGGGACAGGGTTATGGCTACACCTTC